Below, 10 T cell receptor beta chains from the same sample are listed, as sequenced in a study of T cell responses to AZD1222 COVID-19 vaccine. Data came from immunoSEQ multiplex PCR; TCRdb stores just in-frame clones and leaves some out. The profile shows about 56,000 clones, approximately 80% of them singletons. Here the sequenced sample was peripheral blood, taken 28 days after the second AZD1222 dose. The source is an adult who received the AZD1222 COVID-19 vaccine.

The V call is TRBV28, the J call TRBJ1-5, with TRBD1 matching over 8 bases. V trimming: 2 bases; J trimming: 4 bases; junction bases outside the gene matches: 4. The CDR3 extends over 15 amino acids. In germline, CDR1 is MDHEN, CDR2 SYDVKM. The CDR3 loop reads CASSLPDRENQPQHF. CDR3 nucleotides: TGTGCCAGCAGTTTACCGGACAGGGAGAATCAGCCCCAGCATTTT. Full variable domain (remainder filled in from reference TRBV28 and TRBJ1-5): DVKVTQSSRYLVKRTGEKVFLECVQDMDHENMFWYRQDPGLGLRLIYFSYDVKMKEKGDIPEGYSVSREKKERFSLILESASTNQTSMYLCASSLPDRENQPQHFGDGTRLSIL.

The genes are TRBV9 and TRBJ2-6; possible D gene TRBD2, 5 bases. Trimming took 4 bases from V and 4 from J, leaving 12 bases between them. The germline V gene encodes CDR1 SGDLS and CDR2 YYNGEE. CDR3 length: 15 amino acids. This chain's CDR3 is CASSLQASGANVLTF. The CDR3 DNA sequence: TGTGCCAGCAGCCTCCAGGCTAGCGGGGCCAACGTCCTGACTTTC.

The CDR3 nucleotides read TGTGCCAGCAGCGTCGGAGGGGGGCACCAAGAGACCCAGTACTTC. This sequence encodes CASSVGGGHQETQYF. The chain combines TRBV5-4 with TRBJ2-5; D possibly matches TRBD1 or TRBD2 (6 bases each). Germline V gene sequence: CDR1 SGHNT, CDR2 YYREEE (reference sequence). V was trimmed by 4 bases and J by 0 bases, leaving 13 bases between them. This CDR3 contains 15 residues.

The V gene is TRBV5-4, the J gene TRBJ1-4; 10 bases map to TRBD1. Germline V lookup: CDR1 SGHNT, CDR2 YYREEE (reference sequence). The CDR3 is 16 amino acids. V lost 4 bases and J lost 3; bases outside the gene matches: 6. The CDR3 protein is CASSRTGGGSNEKLFF. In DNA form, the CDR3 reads TGTGCCAGCAGCAGGACAGGGGGGGGTTCTAATGAAAAACTGTTTTTT.

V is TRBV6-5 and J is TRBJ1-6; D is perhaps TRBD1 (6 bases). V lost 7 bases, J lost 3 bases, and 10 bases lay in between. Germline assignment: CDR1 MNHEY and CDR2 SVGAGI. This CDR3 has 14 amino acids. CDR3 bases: TGTGCCAGCACACGGGACATCTATAATTCACCCCTCCACTTT. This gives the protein CASTRDIYNSPLHF.

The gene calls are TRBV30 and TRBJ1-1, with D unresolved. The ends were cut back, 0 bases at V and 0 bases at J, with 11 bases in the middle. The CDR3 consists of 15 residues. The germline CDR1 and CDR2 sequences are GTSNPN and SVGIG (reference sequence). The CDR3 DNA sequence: TGTGCCTGGAGTGTGGAGGGAGTCCTGAACACTGAAGCTTTCTTT. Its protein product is CAWSVEGVLNTEAFF. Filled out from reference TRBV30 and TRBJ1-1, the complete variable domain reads SQTIHQWPATLVQPVGSPLSLECTVEGTSNPNLYWYRQAAGRGLQLLFYSVGIGQISSEVPQNLSASRPQDRQFILSSKKLLLSDSGFYLCAWSVEGVLNTEAFFGQGTRLTVV.

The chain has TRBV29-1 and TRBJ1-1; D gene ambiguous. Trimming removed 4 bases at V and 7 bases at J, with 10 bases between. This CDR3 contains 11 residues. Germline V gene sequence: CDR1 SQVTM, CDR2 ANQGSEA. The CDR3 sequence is CSVVKGIEAFF. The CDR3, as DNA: TGCAGCGTTGTTAAGGGAATTGAAGCTTTCTTT. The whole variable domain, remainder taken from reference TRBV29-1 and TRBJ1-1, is SAVISQKPSRDICQRGTSLTIQCQVDSQVTMMFWYRQQPGQSLTLIATANQGSEATYESGFVIDKFPISRPNLTFSTLTVSNMSPEDSSIYLCSVVKGIEAFFGQGTRLTVV.

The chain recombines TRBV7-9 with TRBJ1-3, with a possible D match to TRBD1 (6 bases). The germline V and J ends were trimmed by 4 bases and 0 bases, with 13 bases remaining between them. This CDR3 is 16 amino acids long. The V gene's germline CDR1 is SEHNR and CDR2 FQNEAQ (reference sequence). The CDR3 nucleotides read TGTGCCAGCAGCTCCATTCAGGACAGCTCTGGAAACACCATATATTTT. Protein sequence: CASSSIQDSSGNTIYF.

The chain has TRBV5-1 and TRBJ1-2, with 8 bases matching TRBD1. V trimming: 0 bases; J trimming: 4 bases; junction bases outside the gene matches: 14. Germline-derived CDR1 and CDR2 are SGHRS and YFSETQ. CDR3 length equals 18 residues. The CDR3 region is CASSLDPGATGATYGYTF. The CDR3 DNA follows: TGCGCCAGCAGCTTGGACCCCGGGGCGACAGGGGCGACCTATGGCTACACCTTC.

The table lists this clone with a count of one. DNA of the CDR3: TGTGCCAGCTCACCGACGGGCGGTTATGGCTACACCTTC. It encodes CASSPTGGYGYTF. V is TRBV18 and J is TRBJ1-2; D ambiguous. V was pared by 3 bases and J by 5 bases, with 10 bases between. The CDR3 loop spans 13 amino acids. From germline, CDR1 is KGHSH and CDR2 LQKENI.